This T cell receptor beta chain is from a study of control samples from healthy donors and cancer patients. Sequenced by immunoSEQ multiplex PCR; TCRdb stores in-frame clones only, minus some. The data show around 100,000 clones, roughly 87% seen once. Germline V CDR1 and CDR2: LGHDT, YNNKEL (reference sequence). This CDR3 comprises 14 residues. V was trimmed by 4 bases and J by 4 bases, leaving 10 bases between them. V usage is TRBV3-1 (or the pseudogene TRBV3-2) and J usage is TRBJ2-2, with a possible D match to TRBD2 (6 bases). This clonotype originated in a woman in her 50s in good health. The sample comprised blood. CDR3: CASSRGLSTGELFF. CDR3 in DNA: TGTGCCAGCAGCCGGGGACTTTCCACCGGGGAGCTGTTTTTT.